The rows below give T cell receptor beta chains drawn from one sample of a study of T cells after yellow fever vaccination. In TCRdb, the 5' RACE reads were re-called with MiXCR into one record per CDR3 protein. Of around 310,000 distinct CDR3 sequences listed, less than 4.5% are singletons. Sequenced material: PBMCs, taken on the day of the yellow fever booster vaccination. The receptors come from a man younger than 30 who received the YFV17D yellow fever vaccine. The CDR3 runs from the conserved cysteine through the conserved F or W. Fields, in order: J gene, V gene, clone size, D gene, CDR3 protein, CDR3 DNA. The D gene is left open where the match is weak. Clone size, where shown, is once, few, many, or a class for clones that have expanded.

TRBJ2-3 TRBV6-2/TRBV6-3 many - CASSFQIRTDTQYF TGTGCCAGCAGTTTTCAGATTCGCACAGATACGCAGTATTTT
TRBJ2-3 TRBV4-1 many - CASSLRGESDTQYF TGCGCCAGCAGCCTTCGAGGCGAATCAGATACGCAGTATTTT
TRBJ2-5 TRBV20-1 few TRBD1 CSAPGQGRETQYF TGCAGTGCTCCGGGACAGGGCAGAGAGACCCAGTACTTC
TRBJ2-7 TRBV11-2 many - CASSLNRGVSYEQYF TGTGCCAGCAGCTTAAACAGAGGGGTTTCGTACGAGCAGTACTTC
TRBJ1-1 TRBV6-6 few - CASSYSKGGENTEAFF TGTGCCAGCAGTTACTCGAAGGGGGGGGAGAACACTGAAGCTTTCTTT
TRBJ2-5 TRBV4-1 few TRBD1 CASSQPGTDEGAQYF TGCGCCAGCAGCCAGCCCGGGACAGACGAGGGCGCCCAGTACTTC
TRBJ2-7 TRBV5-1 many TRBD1 CASSFGDSSYEQYF TGCGCCAGCAGCTTCGGGGACAGCTCCTACGAGCAGTACTTC
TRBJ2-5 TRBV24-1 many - CATSDLRGETQYF TGTGCCACCAGTGATTTGCGGGGAGAGACCCAGTACTTC
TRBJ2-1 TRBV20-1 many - CSARQGRIDNEQFF TGCAGTGCTAGGCAGGGACGCATTGACAATGAGCAGTTCTTC
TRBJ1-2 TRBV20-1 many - CSSETGFGYTF TGCAGCTCAGAGACAGGATTTGGCTACACCTTC
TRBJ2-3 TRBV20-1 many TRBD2 CSATPSSGGSDTQYF TGCAGTGCTACCCCTTCTAGCGGGGGATCAGATACGCAGTATTTT
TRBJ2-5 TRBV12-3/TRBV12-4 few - CASSQTGRREETQYF TGTGCCAGCAGTCAGACAGGGAGGAGGGAAGAGACCCAGTACTTC
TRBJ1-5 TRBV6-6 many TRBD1 CASSRGTGRRGQPQHF TGTGCCAGCAGCCGCGGGACAGGGCGTCGGGGGCAGCCCCAGCATTTT
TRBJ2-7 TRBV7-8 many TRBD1 CASSGRGQHHYEQYF TGTGCCAGCAGCGGAAGGGGACAGCACCACTACGAGCAGTACTTC
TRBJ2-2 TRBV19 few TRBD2 CASSIDLGTRTAGELFF TGTGCCAGTAGTATAGATCTTGGGACTAGAACCGCCGGGGAGCTGTTTTTT
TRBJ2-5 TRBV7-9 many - CASSLAGSGTQYF TGTGCCAGCAGCTTAGCGGGGTCCGGGACCCAGTACTTC
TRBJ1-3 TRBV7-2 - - CASSPPRAISGNTIYF TGTGCCAGCAGCCCCCCGCGGGCGATCTCTGGAAACACCATATATTTT
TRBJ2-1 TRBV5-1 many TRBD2 CASMAGGGGSPEQFF TGCGCCAGTATGGCCGGGGGGGGCGGTTCCCCCGAGCAGTTCTTC
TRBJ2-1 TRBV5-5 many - CASSSNDMEGRFRAYNEQFF TGTGCCAGCAGCTCGAATGACATGGAGGGTCGGTTTCGGGCCTACAATGAGCAGTTCTTC
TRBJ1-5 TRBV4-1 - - CASSQEGAGTQPQHF TGCGCCAGCAGCCAAGAGGGGGCTGGCACTCAGCCCCAGCATTTT
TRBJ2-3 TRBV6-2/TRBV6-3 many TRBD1 CASSQRQGSDTQYF TGTGCCAGCAGTCAACGACAGGGGTCAGATACGCAGTATTTT
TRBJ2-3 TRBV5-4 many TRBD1 CASSKDRVPTDTQYF TGTGCCAGCAGCAAGGACAGGGTTCCCACAGATACGCAGTATTTT
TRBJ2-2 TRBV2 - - CASRVREELFF TGTGCCAGCAGGGTCAGAGAGGAACTGTTTTTT
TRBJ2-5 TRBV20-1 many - CSARKYGSRRQETQYF TGCAGTGCTAGGAAGTATGGAAGTAGGAGGCAAGAGACCCAGTACTTC
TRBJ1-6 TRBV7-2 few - CASSLVETDNSPLHF TGTGCCAGCAGCTTGGTGGAGACAGATAATTCACCCCTCCACTTT
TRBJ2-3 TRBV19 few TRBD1 CASSRRQGKTDTQYF TGTGCCAGTAGTAGGCGACAGGGAAAGACAGATACGCAGTATTTT
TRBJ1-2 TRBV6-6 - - CASSFAAVYGYTF TGTGCCAGCAGTTTCGCGGCAGTCTATGGCTACACCTTC
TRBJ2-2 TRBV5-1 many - CASSPLDANTGELFF TGCGCCAGCAGCCCTCTGGACGCGAACACCGGGGAGCTGTTTTTT
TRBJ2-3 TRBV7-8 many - CASSLGRNQPTDTQYF TGTGCCAGCAGCTTAGGACGAAACCAACCCACAGATACGCAGTATTTT
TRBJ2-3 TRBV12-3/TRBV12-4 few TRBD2 CASRTSGGATDTQYF TGTGCCAGCAGAACTAGCGGGGGAGCCACAGATACGCAGTATTTT
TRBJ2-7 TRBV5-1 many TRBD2 CASSGPGSGGSYEQYF TGCGCCAGCAGCGGGCCCGGTAGCGGGGGCTCCTACGAGCAGTACTTC
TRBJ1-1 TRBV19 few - CASSGMSGNTEAFF TGTGCCAGTAGTGGAATGAGCGGGAACACTGAAGCTTTCTTT
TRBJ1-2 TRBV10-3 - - CAISESYGRERTGYTF TGTGCCATCAGTGAGTCGTATGGCAGAGAAAGAACAGGCTACACCTTC
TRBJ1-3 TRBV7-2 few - CASSTWMTAGNTIYF TGTGCCAGCAGCACCTGGATGACGGCCGGAAACACCATATATTTT
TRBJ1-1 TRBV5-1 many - CASSSRDAWEATEAFF TGCGCCAGCAGCTCCCGGGACGCTTGGGAGGCCACTGAAGCTTTCTTT
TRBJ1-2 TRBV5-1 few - CASREAYGYTF TGCGCCAGCAGAGAAGCCTATGGCTACACCTTC
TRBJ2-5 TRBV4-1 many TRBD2 CASSQGELAGDQETQYF TGCGCCAGCAGCCAAGGGGAGCTAGCGGGGGACCAAGAGACCCAGTACTTC
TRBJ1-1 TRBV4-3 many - CASSQTGLDTEAFF TGCGCCAGCAGCCAAACAGGGTTGGACACTGAAGCTTTCTTT
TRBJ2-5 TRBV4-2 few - CASSQDHGMEGETQYF TGTGCCAGCAGCCAAGATCACGGGATGGAAGGAGAGACCCAGTACTTC
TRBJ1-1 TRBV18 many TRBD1 CASSPLWDSSMNTEAFF TGTGCCAGCTCACCACTTTGGGACAGTTCAATGAACACTGAAGCTTTCTTT
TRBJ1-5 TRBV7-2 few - CASSLVVAQPQHF TGTGCCAGCAGCTTGGTGGTCGCTCAGCCCCAGCATTTT
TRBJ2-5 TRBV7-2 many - CASESGVETQYF TGTGCCAGCGAATCGGGGGTGGAGACCCAGTACTTC
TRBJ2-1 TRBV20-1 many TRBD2 CSANSGGPYNEQFF TGCAGTGCTAATAGCGGGGGGCCCTACAATGAGCAGTTCTTC
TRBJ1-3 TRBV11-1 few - CASSARPSGNTIYF TGTGCCAGCAGCGCCCGGCCCTCTGGAAACACCATATATTTT
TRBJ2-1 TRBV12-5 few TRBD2 CASGLFLAGQFF TGTGCTAGTGGTTTGTTTCTAGCGGGGCAGTTCTTC
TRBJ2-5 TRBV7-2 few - CASSLPGGGYGTQYF TGTGCCAGCAGCTTACCAGGAGGAGGGTATGGGACCCAGTACTTC
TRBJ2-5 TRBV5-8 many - CASSLPGSRETQYF TGTGCCAGCAGCTTGCCGGGGAGCCGGGAGACCCAGTACTTC
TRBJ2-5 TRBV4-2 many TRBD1 CASSPGQGNIVGTPYQETQYF TGTGCCAGCAGCCCCGGACAGGGAAACATTGTGGGGACTCCGTACCAAGAGACCCAGTACTTC
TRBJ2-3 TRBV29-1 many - CSVLLAARDTQYF TGCAGCGTTCTACTGGCGGCCCGGGATACGCAGTATTTT
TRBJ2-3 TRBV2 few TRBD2 CASSEQTFSGASTDTQYF TGTGCCAGCAGTGAACAGACCTTTAGCGGGGCTAGCACAGATACGCAGTATTTT
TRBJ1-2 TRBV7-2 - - CASSAPAGRVSKTNYGYTF TGTGCCAGCAGCGCACCCGCGGGTCGCGTGTCCAAAACTAACTATGGCTACACCTTC
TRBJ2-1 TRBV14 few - CASSQQRHNEQFF TGTGCCAGCAGCCAACAAAGACACAATGAGCAGTTCTTC
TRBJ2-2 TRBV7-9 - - CASSLAGGPSTGELFF TGTGCCAGCAGCTTAGCGGGAGGTCCGAGCACCGGGGAGCTGTTTTTT
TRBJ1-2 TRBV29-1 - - CSVEGGTNYGYTF TGCAGCGTTGAGGGGGGGACTAACTATGGCTACACCTTC